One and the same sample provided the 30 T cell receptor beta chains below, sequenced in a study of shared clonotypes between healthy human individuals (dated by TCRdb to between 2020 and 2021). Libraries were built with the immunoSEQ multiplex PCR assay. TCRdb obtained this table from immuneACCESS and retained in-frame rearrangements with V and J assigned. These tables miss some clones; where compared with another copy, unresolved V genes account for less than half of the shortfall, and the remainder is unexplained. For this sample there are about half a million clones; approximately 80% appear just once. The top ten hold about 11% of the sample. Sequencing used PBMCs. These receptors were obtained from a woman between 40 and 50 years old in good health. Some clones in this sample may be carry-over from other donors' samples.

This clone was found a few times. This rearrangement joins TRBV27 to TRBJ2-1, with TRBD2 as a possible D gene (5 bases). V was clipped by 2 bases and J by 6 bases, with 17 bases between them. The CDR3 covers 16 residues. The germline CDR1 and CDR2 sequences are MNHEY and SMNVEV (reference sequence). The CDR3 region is CASSLRRLTRVNEQFF. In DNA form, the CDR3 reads TGTGCCAGCAGTTTAAGGAGACTAACACGGGTCAATGAGCAGTTCTTC.

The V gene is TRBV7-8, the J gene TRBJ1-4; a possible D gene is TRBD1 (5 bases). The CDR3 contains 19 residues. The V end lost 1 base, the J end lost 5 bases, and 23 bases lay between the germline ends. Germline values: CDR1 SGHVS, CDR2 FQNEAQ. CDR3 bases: TGTGCCAGCAGCTTAGGACACTTGCCTAAAGGGACGGAGAATGAAAAACTGTTTTTT. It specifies CASSLGHLPKGTENEKLFF. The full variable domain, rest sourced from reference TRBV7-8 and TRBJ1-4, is GAGVSQSPRYKVAKRGQDVALRCDPISGHVSLFWYQQALGQGPEFLTYFQNEAQLDKSGLPSDRFFAERPEGSVSTLKIQRTQQEDSAVYLCASSLGHLPKGTENEKLFFGSGTQLSVL.

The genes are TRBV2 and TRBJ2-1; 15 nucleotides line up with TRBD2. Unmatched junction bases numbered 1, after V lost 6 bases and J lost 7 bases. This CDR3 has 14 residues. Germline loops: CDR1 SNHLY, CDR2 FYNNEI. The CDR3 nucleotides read TGTGCCAGCAGGGGGACTAGCGGGAGGAATGAGCAGTTCTTC. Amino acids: CASRGTSGRNEQFF.

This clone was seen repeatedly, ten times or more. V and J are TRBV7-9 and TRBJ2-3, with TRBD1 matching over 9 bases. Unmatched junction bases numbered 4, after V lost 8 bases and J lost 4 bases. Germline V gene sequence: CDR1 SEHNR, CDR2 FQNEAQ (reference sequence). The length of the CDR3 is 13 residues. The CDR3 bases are TGTGCCAGCCGGGGACAGGGCCCAGATACGCAGTATTTT. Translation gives CASRGQGPDTQYF.

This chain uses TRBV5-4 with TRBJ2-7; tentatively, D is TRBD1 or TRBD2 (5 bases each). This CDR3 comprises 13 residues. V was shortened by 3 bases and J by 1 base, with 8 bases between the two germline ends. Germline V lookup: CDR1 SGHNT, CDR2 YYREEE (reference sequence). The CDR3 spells CASSSGRSYEQYF. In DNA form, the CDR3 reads TGTGCCAGCAGCTCGGGACGGTCCTACGAGCAGTACTTC.

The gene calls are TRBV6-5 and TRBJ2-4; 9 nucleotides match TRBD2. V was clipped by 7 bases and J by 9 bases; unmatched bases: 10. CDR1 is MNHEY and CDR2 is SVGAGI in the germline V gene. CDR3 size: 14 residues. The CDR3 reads CASTAGGPSGIQYF. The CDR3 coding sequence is TGTGCCAGCACGGCGGGAGGGCCCTCAGGCATTCAGTACTTC.

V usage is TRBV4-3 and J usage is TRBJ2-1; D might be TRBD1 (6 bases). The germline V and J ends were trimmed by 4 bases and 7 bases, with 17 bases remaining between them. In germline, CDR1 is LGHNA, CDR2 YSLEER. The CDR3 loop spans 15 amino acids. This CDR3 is CASSRSLGAQNEQFF. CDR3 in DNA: TGCGCCAGCAGCCGAAGCTTGGGGGCGCAGAATGAGCAGTTCTTC.

The CDR3 DNA reads TGTGCCAGTAGTATATCGGGCGGCACAGATACGCAGTATTTT. Residues: CASSISGGTDTQYF. The J gene is TRBJ2-3, the V gene TRBV19; no definite D call. Trimming removed 2 bases at V and 1 base at J, with 7 bases between. The CDR3 length is 14 residues. Looked up from germline, CDR1 is LNHDA and CDR2 is SQIVND (reference sequence).

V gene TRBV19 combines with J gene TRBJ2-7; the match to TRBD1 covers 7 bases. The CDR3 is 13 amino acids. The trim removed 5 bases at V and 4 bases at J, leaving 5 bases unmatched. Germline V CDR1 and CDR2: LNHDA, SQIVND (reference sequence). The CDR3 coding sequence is TGTGCCAGTAGTGAACAGGGGAGTTACGAGCAGTACTTC. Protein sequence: CASSEQGSYEQYF.

CDR3: CASSSGPDNEQFF. The CDR3 DNA sequence: TGTGCCAGCAGCTCAGGTCCGGACAATGAGCAGTTCTTC. This chain uses TRBV7-9 with TRBJ2-1; D gene unclear. From germline, CDR1 is SEHNR and CDR2 FQNEAQ (reference sequence). CDR3 length equals 13 residues. The germline V and J ends were trimmed by 4 bases and 5 bases, with 9 bases remaining between them. Using reference TRBV7-9 and TRBJ2-1 for the parts outside the CDR3, the full variable domain is DTGVSQNPRHKITKRGQNVTFRCDPISEHNRLYWYRQTLGQGPEFLTYFQNEAQLEKSRLLSDRFSAERPKGSFSTLEIQRTEQGDSAMYLCASSSGPDNEQFFGPGTRLTVL.

CDR3 protein: CASSSQGSGKTDTQYF. DNA for the CDR3: TGTGCCAGCAGCTCGCAGGGCTCTGGTAAGACAGATACGCAGTATTTT. The gene calls are TRBV5-6 and TRBJ2-3, with D tentatively TRBD1 (5 bases). CDR1 and CDR2 from the germline V gene are SGHDT and YYEEEE. This CDR3 is built from 16 residues. V lost 3 bases to trimming and J lost 3 bases, with 17 bases between them.

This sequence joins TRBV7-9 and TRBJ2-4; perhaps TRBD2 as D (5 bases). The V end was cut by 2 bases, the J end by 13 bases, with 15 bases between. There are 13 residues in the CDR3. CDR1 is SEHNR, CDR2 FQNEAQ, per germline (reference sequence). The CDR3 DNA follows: TGTGCCAGCAGCTTACGCCCACTAGAGCACCAGTACTTC. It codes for CASSLRPLEHQYF. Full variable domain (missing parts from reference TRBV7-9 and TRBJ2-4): DTGVSQNPRHKITKRGQNVTFRCDPISEHNRLYWYRQTLGQGPEFLTYFQNEAQLEKSRLLSDRFSAERPKGSFSTLEIQRTEQGDSAMYLCASSLRPLEHQYFGAGTRLSVL.

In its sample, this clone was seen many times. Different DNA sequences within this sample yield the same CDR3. CDR3 coding DNA: TGCGCCAGCAGAAGGGACCTCAATTCCGAGCAGTACTTC. Translation gives CASRRDLNSEQYF. The chain links TRBV4-1 to TRBJ2-5; D is tentatively TRBD1 or TRBD2 (5 bases each). The DNA end is more similar to TRBJ2-7, so the J call may be wrong. The CDR3 runs 13 residues. Germline CDR1 is MGHRA and CDR2 is YSYEKL.

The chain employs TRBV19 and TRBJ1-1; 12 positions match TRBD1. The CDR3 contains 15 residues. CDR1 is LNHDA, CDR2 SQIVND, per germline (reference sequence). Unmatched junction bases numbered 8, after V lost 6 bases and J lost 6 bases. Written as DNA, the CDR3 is TGTGCCAGTAGCGGGACAGGGGGCGCAACGGCTGAAGCTTTCTTT. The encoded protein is CASSGTGGATAEAFF. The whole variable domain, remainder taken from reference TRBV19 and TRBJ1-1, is DGGITQSPKYLFRKEGQNVTLSCEQNLNHDAMYWYRQDPGQGLRLIYYSQIVNDFQKGDIAEGYSVSREKKESFPLTVTSAQKNPTAFYLCASSGTGGATAEAFFGQGTRLTVV.

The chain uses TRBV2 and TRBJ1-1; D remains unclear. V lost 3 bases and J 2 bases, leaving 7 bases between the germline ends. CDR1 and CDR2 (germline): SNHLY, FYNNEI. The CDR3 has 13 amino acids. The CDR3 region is CASSEEINTEAFF. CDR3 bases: TGTGCCAGCAGTGAGGAAATAAACACTGAAGCTTTCTTT.

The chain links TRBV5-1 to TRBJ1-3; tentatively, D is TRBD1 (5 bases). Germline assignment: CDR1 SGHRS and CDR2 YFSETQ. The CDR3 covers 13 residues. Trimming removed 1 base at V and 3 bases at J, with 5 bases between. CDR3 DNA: TGCGCCAGCAGCTTGCAGGGTGGAAACACCATATATTTT. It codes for CASSLQGGNTIYF.

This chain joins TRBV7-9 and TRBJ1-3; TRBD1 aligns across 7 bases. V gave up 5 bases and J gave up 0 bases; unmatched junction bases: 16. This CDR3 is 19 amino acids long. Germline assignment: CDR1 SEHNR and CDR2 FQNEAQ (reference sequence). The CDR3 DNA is TGTGCCAGCAGCACCCCGGAGGACAGGCCCCTCCGCTCTGGAAACACCATATATTTT. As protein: CASSTPEDRPLRSGNTIYF.

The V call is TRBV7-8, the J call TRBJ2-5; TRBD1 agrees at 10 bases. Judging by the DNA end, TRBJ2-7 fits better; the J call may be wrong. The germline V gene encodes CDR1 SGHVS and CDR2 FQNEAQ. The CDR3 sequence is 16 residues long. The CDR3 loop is CASSSPGQGISYEQYF. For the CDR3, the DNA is TGTGCCAGCAGTTCCCCGGGACAGGGGATCTCCTACGAGCAGTACTTC.

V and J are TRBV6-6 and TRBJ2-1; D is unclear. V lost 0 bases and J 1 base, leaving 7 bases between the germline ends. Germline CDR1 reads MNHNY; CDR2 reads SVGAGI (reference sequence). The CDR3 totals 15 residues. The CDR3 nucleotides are TGTGCCAGCAGTTACTCGATTCGATCCTACAATGAGCAGTTCTTC. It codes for CASSYSIRSYNEQFF.

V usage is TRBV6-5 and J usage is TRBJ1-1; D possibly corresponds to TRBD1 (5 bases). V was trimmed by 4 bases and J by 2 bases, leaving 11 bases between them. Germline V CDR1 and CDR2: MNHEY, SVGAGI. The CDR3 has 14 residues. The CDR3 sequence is CASSWGGANTEAFF. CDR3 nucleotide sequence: TGTGCCAGCAGTTGGGGAGGGGCCAACACTGAAGCTTTCTTT.

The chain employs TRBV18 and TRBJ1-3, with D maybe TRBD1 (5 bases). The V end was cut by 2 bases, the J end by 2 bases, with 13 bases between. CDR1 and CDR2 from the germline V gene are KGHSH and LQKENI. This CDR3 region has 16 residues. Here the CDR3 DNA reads TGTGCCAGCTCACCAAATAGGGGCCCGGCTGGAAACACCATATATTTT. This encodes CASSPNRGPAGNTIYF.

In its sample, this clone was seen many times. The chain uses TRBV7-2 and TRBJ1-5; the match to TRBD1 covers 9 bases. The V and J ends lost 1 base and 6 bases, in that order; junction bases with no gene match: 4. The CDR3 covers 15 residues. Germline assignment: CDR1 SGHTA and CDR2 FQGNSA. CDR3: CASSLGQGGSQPQHF. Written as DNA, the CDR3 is TGTGCCAGCAGCTTAGGACAGGGGGGGAGTCAGCCCCAGCATTTT.

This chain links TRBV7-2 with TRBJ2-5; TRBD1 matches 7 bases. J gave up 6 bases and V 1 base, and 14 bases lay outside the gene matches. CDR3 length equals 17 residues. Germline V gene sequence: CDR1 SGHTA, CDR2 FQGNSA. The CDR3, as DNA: TGTGCCAGCAGCTTAGAGGGGACGACAGGGTGGTGGCAGACCCAGTACTTC. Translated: CASSLEGTTGWWQTQYF. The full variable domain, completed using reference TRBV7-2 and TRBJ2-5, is GAGVSQSPSNKVTEKGKDVELRCDPISGHTALYWYRQSLGQGLEFLIYFQGNSAPDKSGLPSDRFSAERTGGSVSTLTIQRTQQEDSAVYLCASSLEGTTGWWQTQYFGPGTRLLVL.

The CDR3 loop reads CASSFLGSSYNEQFF. CDR3 in DNA: TGTGCCAGCAGCTTTCTAGGGAGTTCCTACAATGAGCAGTTCTTC. The chain employs TRBV7-3 and TRBJ2-1; a possible D gene is TRBD2 (5 bases). The CDR3 has 15 amino acids. Germline-derived CDR1 and CDR2 are SGHTA and FQGTGA. Trimming took 3 bases from V and 1 from J, leaving 10 bases between them. The full variable domain, in which reference TRBV7-3 and TRBJ2-1 provide the parts outside the CDR3, is GAGVSQTPSNKVTEKGKYVELRCDPISGHTALYWYRQSLGQGPEFLIYFQGTGAADDSGLPNDRFFAVRPEGSVSTLKIQRTERGDSAVYLCASSFLGSSYNEQFFGPGTRLTVL.

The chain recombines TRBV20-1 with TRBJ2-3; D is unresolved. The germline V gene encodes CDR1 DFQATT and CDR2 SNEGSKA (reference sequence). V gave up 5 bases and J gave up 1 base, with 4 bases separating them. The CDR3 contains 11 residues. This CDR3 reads CSAGRTDTQYF. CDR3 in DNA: TGCAGTGCTGGGCGCACAGATACGCAGTATTTT.

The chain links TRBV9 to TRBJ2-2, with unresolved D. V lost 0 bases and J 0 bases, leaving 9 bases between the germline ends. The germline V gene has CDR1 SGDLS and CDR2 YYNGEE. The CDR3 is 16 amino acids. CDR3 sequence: CASSVVPIANTGELFF. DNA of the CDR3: TGTGCCAGCAGCGTAGTCCCGATAGCGAACACCGGGGAGCTGTTTTTT.

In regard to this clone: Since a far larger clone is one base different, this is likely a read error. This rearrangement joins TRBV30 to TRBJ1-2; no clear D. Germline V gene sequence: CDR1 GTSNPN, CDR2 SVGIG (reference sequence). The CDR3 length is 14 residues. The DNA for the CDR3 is TGTGCCTGGAGTGTCGGGCCTTCCTTCTATGTCTACACCTTC. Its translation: CAWSVGPSFYVYTF.

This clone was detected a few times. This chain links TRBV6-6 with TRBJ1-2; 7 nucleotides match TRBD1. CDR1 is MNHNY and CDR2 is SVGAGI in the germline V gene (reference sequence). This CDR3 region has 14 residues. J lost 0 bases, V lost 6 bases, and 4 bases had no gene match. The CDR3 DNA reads TGTGCCAGCAGGCTAACAGGGGCTAACTATGGCTACACCTTC. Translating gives CASRLTGANYGYTF.

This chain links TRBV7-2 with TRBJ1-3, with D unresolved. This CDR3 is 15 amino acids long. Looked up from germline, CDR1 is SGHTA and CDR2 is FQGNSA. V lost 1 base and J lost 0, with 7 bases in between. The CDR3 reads CASSLDGISGNTIYF. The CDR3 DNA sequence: TGTGCCAGCAGCTTAGATGGGATCTCTGGAAACACCATATATTTT. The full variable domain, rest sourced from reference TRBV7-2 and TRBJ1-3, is GAGVSQSPSNKVTEKGKDVELRCDPISGHTALYWYRQSLGQGLEFLIYFQGNSAPDKSGLPSDRFSAERTGGSVSTLTIQRTQQEDSAVYLCASSLDGISGNTIYFGEGSWLTVV.

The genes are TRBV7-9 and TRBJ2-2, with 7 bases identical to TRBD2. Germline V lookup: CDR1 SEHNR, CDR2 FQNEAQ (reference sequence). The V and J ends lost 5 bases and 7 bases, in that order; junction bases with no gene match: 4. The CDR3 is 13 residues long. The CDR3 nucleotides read TGTGCCAGCAGCCTAAGCGGGGTCGGGGAGCTGTTTTTT. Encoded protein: CASSLSGVGELFF. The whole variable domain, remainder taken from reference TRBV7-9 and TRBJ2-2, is DTGVSQNPRHKITKRGQNVTFRCDPISEHNRLYWYRQTLGQGPEFLTYFQNEAQLEKSRLLSDRFSAERPKGSFSTLEIQRTEQGDSAMYLCASSLSGVGELFFGEGSRLTVL.